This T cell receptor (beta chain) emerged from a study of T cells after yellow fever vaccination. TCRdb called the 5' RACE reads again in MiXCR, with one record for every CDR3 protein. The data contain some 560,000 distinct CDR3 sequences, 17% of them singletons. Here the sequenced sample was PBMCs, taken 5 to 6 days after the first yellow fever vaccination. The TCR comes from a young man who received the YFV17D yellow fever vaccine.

CDR3 bases: TGTGCCAGCAGCCCCCGGACAGTGAAAGATGAAAAACTGTTTTTT. Translating gives CASSPRTVKDEKLFF. The chain joins TRBV7-9 to TRBJ1-4; possibly TRBD1 for D (6 bases). Between the trimmed V and J ends, which lost 5 bases and 6 bases, there was a span of 16 bases. Germline values: CDR1 SEHNR, CDR2 FQNEAQ (reference sequence). The CDR3 spans 15 residues.